The entry below describes one T cell receptor beta chain. Its binding antigen is unknown. Base quality data are lacking; no much larger clone is found one base away. The CDR3 goes from the cysteine to the phenylalanine over 18 residues. Solely the CDR3 DNA is kept, with 54 bases framed from the first base. From a lookup of the germline V gene, CDR1 and CDR2 are SGHRS and YFSETQ. After removal of 4 bases from V and 2 bases from J, the junction retains 13 bases not matched to a gene. The ophthalmopathy patients had moderately to severely active disease, with a Clinical Activity Score of 3 or higher, a NOSPECS grade of 4 or higher, and a disease duration of less than 3 months. Patients with other autoimmune diseases, uncontrolled infections, pregnancy or lactation were excluded. Clinical symptoms, serum thyroxine, TRAb, thyroid ultrasound and orbital computed tomography formed the basis of the diagnosis. Using Ficoll-Paque density gradient centrifugation, PBMCs were isolated from 10 ml of fresh peripheral blood. Total RNA was extracted using Trizol reagent, and RNA quality was checked on an Agilent 2100 Bioanalyzer.

These data are taken from a study of Graves' ophthalmopathy and Graves' hyperthyroidism listed by TCRdb under 2018. Context from the whole study: Peripheral blood samples were taken at the time of initial diagnosis, before any treatment was given. To tell Graves' ophthalmopathy apart from Graves' hyperthyroidism, and to predict which patients would progress to ophthalmopathy, the study relied on TCR beta repertoire signatures. In total, 135 blood samples were TCR-sequenced: roughly 45 ophthalmopathy, some 72 hyperthyroidism and about 17 hyperthyroidism-to-ophthalmopathy patients. To explore V-J signatures that distinguish ophthalmopathy from hyperthyroidism, a discovery set of 90 to 100 patients was enrolled, made up of about 40 with ophthalmopathy and 57 with stable hyperthyroidism. An independent validation cohort was composed of around 19 hyperthyroidism patients and around 15 patients who later progressed from hyperthyroidism to ophthalmopathy. In over 5 hyperthyroidism patients, the T-cell repertoires found in thyroid tissue were compared with those found in blood. Once sampling was done, hyperthyroidism patients were given methimazole at a starting dose of 30 mg daily, while ophthalmopathy patients were given high-dose intravenous methylprednisolone.

Results the study describes overall, beyond this receptor: No statistical method was used to predetermine the sample size, and group allocation was not hidden from the investigators. In validation, the model predicted ophthalmopathy progression with about 64% sensitivity and roughly 78% specificity; 12 predicted patients were CT-confirmed with GO in a median of around 6.5 months. The 13-signature model separated ophthalmopathy from stable hyperthyroidism with around 90% sensitivity and approximately 83% specificity in cross-validation, and 80%/75% in the test set. Most expanded thyroid clonotypes with a frequency above 0.001 also appeared in blood, which suggests that blood repertoires may reflect the immune response in the thyroid.

For repertoire sequencing, TCR beta CDR3 regions were amplified from RNA transcripts. The first round of RT-PCR was done with HTBI primers and the Qiagen OneStep RT-PCR kit, and was followed by a second round of multiplex PCR, then size selection and purification. Sequencing of the libraries was carried out on an Illumina HiSeq2000 in paired-end mode with 100 bp reads. For the original study's pipeline: Reads were processed with SOAPnuke, discarding reads with adapters, uncalled bases, mean Phred below 15, or no exact constant-primer or identifier match. COPE v1.2.5 was used to merge high-quality paired reads. Clonotypes were defined as unique nucleotide sequences and were aligned to IMGT TRB V, D and J references using MiTCR v1.1. Only V-J combinations with frequency above 0.0001 were analysed, covering 99% to 99.2% of repertoires. For each V-J combination, a TCR clonal expansion and chaos score was defined as F50 clonal expansion divided by the chaos observed in the TCRdist matrix. Welch's t-statistics and random forest were used to reduce features to about a dozen V-J combinations, which were fed into a naive Bayes classifier. The Morisita-Horn index was used to measure how similar the thyroid and blood repertoires were. TCRdb reprocessed the public reads (quality trimming at Q25 with fastp, clone calling with MiXCR) and kept in-frame beta chains. When rows share a CDR3 protein, they turn into one entry using the most common DNA and genes. The V and J calls were not made by the authors but by TCRdb's processing. This sample gives 650,000 to 900,000 distinct CDR3 sequences in total; roughly 41% of them show up just once. The ten most abundant clones make up 44% of the sample.

The receptor comes from an adult man with Graves' ophthalmopathy. What was sequenced was peripheral blood. The V gene is TRBV5-1 and the J gene is TRBJ2-5, with 11 central nucleotides matching TRBD2. The nucleotide sequence reads TGCGCCAGCAGCGGAGGGGAACTAGCGGGAGTTTATCAAGAGACCCAGTACTTC. It translates as CASSGGELAGVYQETQYF.